This TCR beta chain was observed in a study of shared clonotypes between healthy human individuals. Study context: The study used three CD4 naive, three CD4 memory, two CD8 naive and one CD8 memory plate per donor. Study-wide findings and caveats: Enrolling few donors narrowed the genetic and exposure-history diversity that was represented.

Germline V gene sequence: CDR1 SGHRS, CDR2 YFSETQ. V shed 0 bases and J 4 bases; nucleotides not matched to a gene: 2. The CDR3 length is 14 residues. For this clone: The antigen is unknown.

All donors were Caucasian adults living in Nashville, Tennessee. Splitting of CD4+ cells produced CD45RA+ naive and CD45RA-negative memory subsets. Sequencing used immunoSEQ multiplex PCR; TCRdb keeps in-frame clones, though not all of them. The table records 900,000 to 1,200,000 clones, about 80% of them present only once. The chain couples TRBV5-1 to TRBJ2-3, with 7 bases fitting TRBD2. The origin of this receptor is a man aged 18 to 29 in good health. Some clones in this sample may be carry-over from other donors' samples. Material for sequencing was memory CD4+ T cells from PBMCs. Subset denoted: CD45RA-negative fraction. CDR3 nucleotides: TGCGCCAGCAGCTTGGAACTAGCGCCAGATACGCAGTATTTT. Protein sequence: CASSLELAPDTQYF.